The 25 T cell receptor beta chains below were found in one sample sequenced in a study of blood T cells in healthy people across ages. The authors ran a second PCR of roughly 7 to 11 cycles using a sample-barcoded 5' primer and a J-beta primer mix. TCRdb re-called the 5' RACE reads with MiXCR, one entry per CDR3 protein. The repertoire consists of nearly 1 million distinct CDR3 sequences, with 45% to 60% occurring once and the leading ten covering around a fifth. The sample consisted of blood. The receptors stem from a woman aged 55 to 70 in good health.

This clonotype showed up just a few times. The gene calls are TRBV7-2 and TRBJ2-7; TRBD2 agrees at 7 bases. Trimming cost V 5 bases and J 2 bases; bases outside gene matches: 6. The V gene's germline CDR1 is SGHTA and CDR2 FQGNSA. The CDR3 consists of 14 residues. CDR3 in amino acids: CASSPQGGAYEQYF. The CDR3 DNA follows: TGTGCCAGCAGCCCCCAGGGAGGGGCCTACGAGCAGTACTTC.

A few counts support this clonotype. V gene TRBV4-1 combines with J gene TRBJ2-7; TRBD1 matches at 7 bases. This CDR3 region has 17 residues. V dropped 4 bases and J dropped 3; count of bases not matched to a gene: 15. Germline V gives CDR1 MGHRA, CDR2 YSYEKL. CDR3 sequence (DNA): TGCGCCAGCAGCCCTACCGGGACAGCCTTTAACAACTACGAGCAGTACTTC. The encoded protein is CASSPTGTAFNNYEQYF.

V usage is TRBV6-4 and J usage is TRBJ1-1; weak D call: TRBD1 (5 bases). V was clipped by 0 bases and J by 11 bases, with 13 bases between them. The CDR3 loop spans 13 amino acids. CDR1 is MRHNA and CDR2 is SNTAGT in the germline V gene. CDR3 region: CASSDSIRGLAFF. The DNA of the CDR3 is TGTGCCAGCAGTGACTCGATACGGGGGTTGGCTTTCTTT.

This chain links TRBV7-2 with TRBJ2-7; D is uncertain. Looked up from germline, CDR1 is SGHTA and CDR2 is FQGNSA. The CDR3 contains 14 residues. V dropped 6 bases and J dropped 7 bases, with 19 bases sitting between them. CDR3 region: CASRGLAIGREQYF. The CDR3 coding sequence is TGTGCCAGCAGGGGCCTCGCCATTGGGCGAGAGCAGTACTTC.

The gene calls are TRBV3-1 and TRBJ2-7; unclear D gene. There are 12 residues in the CDR3. Germline V CDR1 and CDR2: LGHDT, YNNKEL (reference sequence). Trimming removed 4 bases from V and 8 bases from J, with 12 bases in between. CDR3 loop: CASSRVRSQQYF. As DNA, the CDR3 is TGTGCCAGCAGCCGGGTTAGGTCCCAGCAGTACTTC.

The chain joins TRBV12-3 or TRBV12-4 to TRBJ2-1, with TRBD2 as a possible D gene (7 bases). V shed 8 bases and J shed 8 bases, with 19 bases lying between them. The CDR3 has 14 residues. CDR3 nucleotides: TGTGCCAGCTCATTAGGGCGGGGGCGAGATGAGCAGTTCTTC. This sequence encodes CASSLGRGRDEQFF.

This chain uses TRBV7-2 with TRBJ2-3, with D possibly matching TRBD1 (6 bases). Trimming pared 5 bases from V and 3 bases from J, leaving 18 bases between. CDR1 and CDR2 (germline): SGHTA, FQGNSA. There are 16 residues in the CDR3. In nucleotides, the CDR3 is TGTGCCAGCAGCCCATTACAGGGCGAGCTAACAGATACGCAGTATTTT. Protein: CASSPLQGELTDTQYF. The full variable domain, rest sourced from reference TRBV7-2 and TRBJ2-3, is GAGVSQSPSNKVTEKGKDVELRCDPISGHTALYWYRQSLGQGLEFLIYFQGNSAPDKSGLPSDRFSAERTGGSVSTLTIQRTQQEDSAVYLCASSPLQGELTDTQYFGPGTRLTVL.

V gene TRBV4-1 combines with J gene TRBJ2-7, with TRBD2 matching 13 bases. J gave up 1 base and V 2 bases, and 8 bases lay outside the gene matches. The CDR3 extends over 18 amino acids. Germline V gene lookup returns CDR1 MGHRA and CDR2 YSYEKL. CDR3 nucleotide sequence: TGCGCCAGCAGCCAAAAGGGGACTAGCGGGGCTAAATCCTACGAGCAGTACTTC. Translated, it gives CASSQKGTSGAKSYEQYF.

J is TRBJ2-7 and V is TRBV30; D may be TRBD2 (6 bases). Germline V CDR1 and CDR2: GTSNPN, SVGIG (reference sequence). V lost 3 bases, J lost 3 bases, and 6 bases lay in between. CDR3 size: 11 residues. CDR3 sequence: CAWSGGYEQYF. CDR3 bases: TGTGCCTGGAGCGGGGGCTACGAGCAGTACTTC.

The rearrangement joins TRBV4-1 to TRBJ2-1, with 13 bases lining up with TRBD2. CDR1 is MGHRA, CDR2 YSYEKL, per germline. The CDR3 covers 18 residues. Trimming cost V 3 bases and J 6 bases; bases outside gene matches: 11. The CDR3 reads CASSHYLAGTSGVNEQFF. The CDR3 DNA is TGCGCCAGCAGCCACTACCTCGCCGGGACTAGCGGGGTCAATGAGCAGTTCTTC.

The genes are TRBV7-9 and TRBJ2-7, with TRBD2 matching 8 bases. Germline CDR1 and CDR2: SEHNR and FQNEAQ (reference sequence). The CDR3 consists of 15 residues. V gave up 5 bases and J gave up 4 bases; unmatched junction bases: 10. This CDR3 reads CASSPGLDRLYEQYF. CDR3 nucleotide sequence: TGTGCCAGCAGCCCGGGACTAGACAGGCTGTACGAGCAGTACTTC.

This clonotype was seen a few times. The chain uses TRBV14 and TRBJ1-2; 9 nucleotides line up with TRBD1. Germline-derived CDR1 and CDR2 are SGHDN and FVKESK. After removal of 2 bases from V and 8 bases from J, the junction contained 6 bases not matched to a gene. This CDR3 region has 14 residues. The DNA for the CDR3 is TGTGCCAGCAGCCAATACAGGGGGCCTCAGGGCTACACCTTC. This encodes CASSQYRGPQGYTF. The whole variable domain, remainder taken from reference TRBV14 and TRBJ1-2, is EAGVTQFPSHSVIEKGQTVTLRCDPISGHDNLYWYRRVMGKEIKFLLHFVKESKQDESGMPNNRFLAERTGGTYSTLKVQPAELEDSGVYFCASSQYRGPQGYTFGSGTRLTVV.

The rearrangement joins TRBV4-1 to TRBJ2-3; TRBD2 matches 7 bases. The trim removed 1 base at V and 4 bases at J, leaving 5 bases unmatched. Germline-derived CDR1 and CDR2 are MGHRA and YSYEKL. The CDR3 sequence is 15 residues long. CDR3 coding DNA: TGCGCCAGCAGCCAAGTATCGGGGGGATCAGATACGCAGTATTTT. It specifies CASSQVSGGSDTQYF.

This clonotype was found a few times. The rearrangement joins TRBV7-6 to TRBJ2-6; D is unresolved. V lost 4 bases and J 4 bases, leaving 11 bases between the germline ends. Germline-derived CDR1 and CDR2 are SGHVS and FNYEAQ. CDR3 length: 15 residues. The CDR3 region has the DNA TGTGCCAGCAGCTACTACATTCCCGGGGCCAACGTCCTGACTTTC. This gives the protein CASSYYIPGANVLTF.

This clonotype has only a few counts. The chain joins TRBV6-6 to TRBJ2-4; D unclear. The J call may not be correct, given that the DNA end is closer to TRBJ2-7. Germline V CDR1 and CDR2: MNHNY, SVGAGI (reference sequence). This CDR3 is 12 amino acids long. The CDR3 DNA is TGTGCCAGCAGTTACAGAGATTACGAGCAGTACTTC. Translation: CASSYRDYEQYF.

This rearrangement joins TRBV28 to TRBJ2-3, with D perhaps matching TRBD2 (6 bases). CDR1 is MDHEN and CDR2 is SYDVKM in the germline V gene. Trimming took off 7 bases at V and 14 bases at J, with 19 bases between the two ends. There are 12 residues in the CDR3. CDR3 protein: CASITRRDGAYF. The CDR3 DNA sequence: TGTGCCAGCATCACTAGGCGGGATGGGGCGTATTTT.

The chain employs TRBV7-2 and TRBJ1-1; D not certain. With 4 bases removed from V and 1 base from J, the gap between germline ends came to 10 bases. The CDR3 sequence is 14 residues long. In germline, CDR1 is SGHTA, CDR2 FQGNSA. Here the CDR3 reads CASSYTRGNTEAFF. The CDR3 region has the DNA TGTGCCAGCAGCTACACCCGCGGGAACACTGAAGCTTTCTTT.

The chain recombines TRBV18 with TRBJ2-1; perhaps TRBD2 as D (5 bases). Germline CDR1 and CDR2: KGHSH and LQKENI. Deletions cut 3 bases from V and 5 bases from J, with 14 bases between. This CDR3 spans 15 amino acids. This chain's CDR3 is CASSPGIASNNEQFF. In DNA, the CDR3 is TGTGCCAGCTCACCGGGGATAGCGTCAAACAATGAGCAGTTCTTC.

The chain is built from TRBV7-9 and TRBJ2-1; 10 bases agree with TRBD2. The V gene's germline CDR1 is SEHNR and CDR2 FQNEAQ (reference sequence). Losses at the gene ends were 3 bases for V and 7 bases for J; bases not matched to a gene: 12. The CDR3 is made up of 17 amino acids. In DNA form, the CDR3 reads TGTGCCAGCAGCTTGCCCGCTAGCGGGGGAGGGGCAAATGAGCAGTTCTTC. Translation gives CASSLPASGGGANEQFF.

This chain joins TRBV12-3 or TRBV12-4 and TRBJ2-5; D uncertain. The length of the CDR3 is 11 residues. V was trimmed by 9 bases and J by 11 bases, leaving 16 bases between them. The CDR3 is CASVGVHEQYF. The CDR3 DNA reads TGTGCCAGTGTTGGGGTCCATGAGCAGTACTTC.

The rearrangement joins TRBV18 to TRBJ2-7; maybe TRBD2 (5 bases). The CDR3 runs 13 residues. From germline, CDR1 is KGHSH and CDR2 LQKENI. Trimming removed 1 base at V and 6 bases at J, with 10 bases between. The CDR3 spells CASSPREKTEQYF. Here the CDR3 DNA reads TGTGCCAGCTCACCACGGGAGAAAACCGAGCAGTACTTC.

J is TRBJ1-5 and V is TRBV20-1; unclear D gene. CDR3 length: 14 residues. Germline loops: CDR1 DFQATT, CDR2 SNEGSKA (reference sequence). V was cut by 5 bases and J by 2 bases, with 13 bases left in between. CDR3 protein: CSAAPGMGNQPQHF. The CDR3 nucleotides are TGCAGTGCTGCCCCGGGCATGGGCAATCAGCCCCAGCATTTT.

This rearrangement joins TRBV7-9 to TRBJ1-2; 7 nucleotides agree with TRBD1. Germline CDR1 and CDR2: SEHNR and FQNEAQ (reference sequence). The CDR3 runs 15 residues. The junction had 16 bases not matched to a gene; V was cut back by 7 bases and J by 8 bases. CDR3 protein: CASTNGGFPQGGYTF. The DNA for the CDR3 is TGTGCCAGCACCAACGGGGGTTTCCCACAGGGGGGCTACACCTTC.

The chain recombines TRBV15 with TRBJ2-3, with D unresolved. Per the germline V gene, CDR1 is LNHNV and CDR2 is YYDKDF (reference sequence). The CDR3 runs to 12 residues. The ends were cut back, 4 bases at V and 7 bases at J, with 9 bases in the middle. The CDR3 region has the DNA TGTGCCACCAGCACGAAGTTACATACGCAGTATTTT. It yields the protein CATSTKLHTQYF.

This clonotype was counted many times. V is TRBV2 and J is TRBJ1-5; tentative D call: TRBD1 (5 bases). The germline V gene encodes CDR1 SNHLY and CDR2 FYNNEI. This CDR3 contains 14 residues. The germline V and J ends were trimmed by 3 bases and 6 bases, with 12 bases remaining between them. The chain's CDR3 is CASSDRAPRQPQHF. The CDR3 DNA sequence: TGTGCCAGCAGTGACAGGGCTCCGCGTCAGCCCCAGCATTTT. Full variable domain (rest looked up from reference TRBV2 and TRBJ1-5): EPEVTQTPSHQVTQMGQEVILRCVPISNHLYFYWYRQILGQKVEFLVSFYNNEISEKSEIFDDQFSVERPDGSNFTLKIRSTKLEDSAMYFCASSDRAPRQPQHFGDGTRLSIL.